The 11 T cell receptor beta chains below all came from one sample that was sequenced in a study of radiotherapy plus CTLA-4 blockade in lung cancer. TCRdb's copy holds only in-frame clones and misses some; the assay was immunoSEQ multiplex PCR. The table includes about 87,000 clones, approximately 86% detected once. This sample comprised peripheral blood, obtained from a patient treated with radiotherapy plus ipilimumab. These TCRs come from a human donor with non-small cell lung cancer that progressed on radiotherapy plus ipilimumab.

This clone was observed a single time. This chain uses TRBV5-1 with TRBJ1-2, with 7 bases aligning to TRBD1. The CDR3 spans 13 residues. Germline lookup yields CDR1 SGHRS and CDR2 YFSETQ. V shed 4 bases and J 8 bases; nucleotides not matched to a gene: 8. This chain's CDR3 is CASSPDRVGGYTF. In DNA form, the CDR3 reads TGCGCCAGCAGCCCCGACAGGGTTGGAGGCTACACCTTC.

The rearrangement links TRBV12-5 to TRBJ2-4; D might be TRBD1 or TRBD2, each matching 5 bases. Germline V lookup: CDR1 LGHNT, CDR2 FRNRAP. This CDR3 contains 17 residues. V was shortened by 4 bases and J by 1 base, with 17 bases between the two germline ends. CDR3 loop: CASGSLAGNRAKNIQYF. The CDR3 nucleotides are TGTGCTAGTGGTTCCCTAGCAGGGAATAGGGCCAAAAACATTCAGTACTTC.

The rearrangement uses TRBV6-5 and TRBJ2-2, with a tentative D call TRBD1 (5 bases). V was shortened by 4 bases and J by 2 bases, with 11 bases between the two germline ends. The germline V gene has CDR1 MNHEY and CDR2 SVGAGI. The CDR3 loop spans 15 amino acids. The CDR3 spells CASSLTETNTGELFF. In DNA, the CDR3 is TGTGCCAGCAGTTTGACAGAGACCAACACCGGGGAGCTGTTTTTT.

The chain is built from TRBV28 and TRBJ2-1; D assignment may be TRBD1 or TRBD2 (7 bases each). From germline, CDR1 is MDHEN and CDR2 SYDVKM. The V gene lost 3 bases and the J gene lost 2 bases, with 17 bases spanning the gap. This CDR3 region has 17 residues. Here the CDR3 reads CASSLTGRGLTYNEQFF. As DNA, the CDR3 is TGTGCCAGCAGTTTGACGGGGAGGGGGCTTACCTACAATGAGCAGTTCTTC.

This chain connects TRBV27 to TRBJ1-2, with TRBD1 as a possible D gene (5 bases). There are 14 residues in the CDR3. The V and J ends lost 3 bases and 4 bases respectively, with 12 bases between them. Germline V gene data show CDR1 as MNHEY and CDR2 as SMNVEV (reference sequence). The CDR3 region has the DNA TGTGCCAGCAGTTTTTCGGGGGTGGGCTATGGCTACACCTTC. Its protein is CASSFSGVGYGYTF.

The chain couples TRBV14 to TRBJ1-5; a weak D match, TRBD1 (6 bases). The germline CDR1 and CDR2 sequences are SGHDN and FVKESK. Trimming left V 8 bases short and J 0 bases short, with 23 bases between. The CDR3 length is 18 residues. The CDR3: CASRNPGQARYSNQPQHF. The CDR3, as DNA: TGTGCCAGCCGGAACCCGGGACAAGCACGTTATAGCAATCAGCCCCAGCATTTT.

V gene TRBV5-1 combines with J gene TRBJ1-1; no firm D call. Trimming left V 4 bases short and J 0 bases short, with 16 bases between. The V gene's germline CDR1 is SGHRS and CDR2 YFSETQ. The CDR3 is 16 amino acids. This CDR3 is CASSPGYSQMNTEAFF. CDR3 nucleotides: TGCGCCAGCAGCCCCGGGTACAGCCAAATGAACACTGAAGCTTTCTTT.

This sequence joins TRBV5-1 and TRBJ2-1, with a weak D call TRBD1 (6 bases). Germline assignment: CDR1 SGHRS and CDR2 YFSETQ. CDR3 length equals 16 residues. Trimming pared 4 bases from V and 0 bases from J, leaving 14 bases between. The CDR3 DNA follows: TGCGCCAGCAGCATACAGGGAAGTGACTCCTACAATGAGCAGTTCTTC. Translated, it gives CASSIQGSDSYNEQFF.

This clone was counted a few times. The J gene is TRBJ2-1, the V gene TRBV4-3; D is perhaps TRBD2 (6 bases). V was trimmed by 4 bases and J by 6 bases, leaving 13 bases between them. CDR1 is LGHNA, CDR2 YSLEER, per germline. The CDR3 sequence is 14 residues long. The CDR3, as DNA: TGCGCCAGCAGCCTCACCGGGACTTTCAATGAGCAGTTCTTC. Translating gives CASSLTGTFNEQFF.

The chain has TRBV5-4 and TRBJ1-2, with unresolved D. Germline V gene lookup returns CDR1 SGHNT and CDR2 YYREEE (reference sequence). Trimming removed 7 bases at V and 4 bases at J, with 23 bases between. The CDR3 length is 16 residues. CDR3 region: CASVNAIPGKTYGYTF. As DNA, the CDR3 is TGTGCCAGCGTAAATGCCATACCAGGAAAGACCTATGGCTACACCTTC.

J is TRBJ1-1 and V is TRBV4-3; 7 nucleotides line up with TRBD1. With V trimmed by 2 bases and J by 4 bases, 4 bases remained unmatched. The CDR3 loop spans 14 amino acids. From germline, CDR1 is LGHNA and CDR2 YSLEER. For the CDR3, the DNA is TGCGCCAGCAGCCAAACCAGGACAGGCACTGAAGCTTTCTTT. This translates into CASSQTRTGTEAFF.